This T cell receptor (beta chain) appears in the sequencing data of a study of tumor and adjacent non-tumor tissue in lung cancer (dated by TCRdb to 2016 to 2018). Describing the broader study: The cohort included more than nine adenocarcinoma, 2 squamous cell carcinoma and 1 small cell lung cancer patients. Among the roughly 15 patients, ages ranged from roughly 31 to 85 years, 10 were men and 5 were women, and disease was TNM stage I to III. Sequencing produced 100 million to 150 million productive TCRbeta reads in total, an average of about 4 million reads per sample. The study compared bulk TCRbeta repertoires between lung tumor tissue and matched distant non-tumor lung tissue from over 13 lung cancer patients. For each patient, one tumor sample and one normal lung sample were taken, giving approximately 29 paired specimens that underwent TCRbeta CDR3 sequencing. What the research found in general, with its limitations: TCR diversity was significantly higher in younger patients, and higher tumor TCR diversity was associated with shorter overall and disease-free survival. Tumor tissue showed significantly higher TCR diversity (inverse Simpson) than normal lung tissue, at about 400 vs 150 (P = 0.0075, Mann-Whitney U test). Only roughly 16 patients were in the cohort, and the authors stated that larger samples and more detailed clinical data are needed. Because peripheral blood was not sequenced, blood TCRbeta repertoires in the lung cancer patients of the study were not examined. Neither the sequencing platform nor unique molecular identifiers are mentioned in the methods. In normal lung, the top 100 clones accounted for a significantly larger cumulative share of the repertoire than in tumor tissue.

RNA was extracted from bulk unsorted tissue and checked for quality with a NanoDrop ND-1000 and an Agilent 2100. The normal lung samples consisted of distant non-tumor tissue collected more than 3 cm from the tumor edge. Newly diagnosed lung cancer patients without prior chemotherapy who had been admitted for thoracic surgery in China between August and November 2014 were enrolled as donors. Patients who had received previous radiotherapy or chemotherapy, or who had another concurrent cancer, were excluded from the study. Surgical tissue pieces of roughly 1-2.2 cm3 were preserved in RNAlater solution and were kept at -80 degrees C until use. For CDR1 and CDR2, the germline V gene lists SGHAT and FQNNGV. The CDR3 has 13 amino acids, counting the end cysteine and phenylalanine. Only the CDR3 region is kept as DNA, spanning 39 bases read in frame from base 1. Receptor libraries were prepared by multiplex PCR. Data came from an Illumina HiSeq 2500. Following protocols modified from ARM-PCR, the researchers constructed TCRbeta libraries through three rounds of nested PCR with primers (Table S4). Before sequencing, PCR products in the 200-500 bp range were cut out of the gel and cleaned up using the QIAquick gel extraction kit. On the study's bioinformatics: Reads were cleaned using Trimmomatic, were merged into complete CDR3 sequences using FLASH, and were assigned to V(D)J germline segments using MiTCR. VDJtools was used to compute clonal diversity as the inverse Simpson's index. A read counted as productive if the sequence was in-frame and lacked a premature stop codon. TCRdb redid the processing of the public reads, applying fastp at Q25 and MiXCR, and retained in-frame beta chains. Entries that share a CDR3 protein sequence are merged under the most common genes and DNA. None of the V and J calls come from the authors' own analysis; TCRdb made them. This sample has about 60,000 distinct CDR3 sequences in its table, and around 61% of those were observed once. The ten most abundant clones make up about 32% of the sample.

As for this clonotype: Its antigen has not been determined. A much larger clone sits a single nucleotide away, making a read error possible.

The chain joins TRBV11-2 to TRBJ2-7; a stretch of 8 junction bases matches TRBD1. This receptor was obtained from a man in his 70s with non-small cell lung cancer. The source material was distant non-tumor lung tissue. CDR3 region: CASSRTGPYDQDF. The nucleotide sequence reads as follows: TGTGCCAGCAGCAGGACAGGGCCCTACGACCAGGACTTC. The CDR3 plus the reference TRBV11-2 and TRBJ2-7 genes for the other parts give the full variable domain: EAGVAQSPRYKIIEKRQSVAFWCNPISGHATLYWYQQILGQGPKLLIQFQNNGVVDDSQLPKDRFSAERLKGVDSTLKIQPAKLEDSAVYLCASSRTGPYDQDFGPGTRLTVT.